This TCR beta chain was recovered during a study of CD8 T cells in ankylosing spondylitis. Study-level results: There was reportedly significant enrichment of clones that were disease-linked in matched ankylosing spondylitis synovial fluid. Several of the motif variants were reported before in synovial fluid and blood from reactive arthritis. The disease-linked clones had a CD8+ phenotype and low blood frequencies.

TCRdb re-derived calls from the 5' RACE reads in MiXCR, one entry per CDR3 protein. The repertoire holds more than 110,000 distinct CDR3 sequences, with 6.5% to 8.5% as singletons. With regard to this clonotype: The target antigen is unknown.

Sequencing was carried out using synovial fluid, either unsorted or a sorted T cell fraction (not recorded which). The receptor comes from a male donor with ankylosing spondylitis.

This CDR3 is CSASTPFRGNEQYF. CDR3 DNA sequence: TGCAGTGCTAGTACGCCGTTTAGGGGAAACGAGCAGTACTTC. The chain has TRBV20-1 and TRBJ2-7; D is perhaps TRBD1 (5 bases). The germline V gene encodes CDR1 DFQATT and CDR2 SNEGSKA (reference sequence). V shed 3 bases and J shed 5 bases, with 17 bases lying between them. CDR3 length: 14 residues.